This T cell receptor (beta chain) was found in a study of blood T cells in healthy people across ages. Findings and limits, study-wide: Long-lived donors carried more naive CD4+ cells and greater diversity than aged donors. Diversity of TCR beta correlated strongly with naive T cell percentage.

A second roughly 6 to 11 cycle PCR used barcoded and J-beta primers. A template-switch adaptor with 12 random nucleotides tagged each cDNA molecule. One entry per CDR3 protein results from TCRdb running MiXCR on the 5' RACE reads. The table includes hundreds of thousands of distinct CDR3 sequences, around 32% detected once. Donors each provided 8 to 10 milliliters of peripheral blood. Notes on this clonotype: Antigen specificity is unknown. This may be a read error: a much more frequent sequence differs by one nucleotide.

Germline V gives CDR1 MNHEY, CDR2 SVGEGT. The CDR3 is 10 residues long. Material: blood. V usage is TRBV6-2 or TRBV6-3 and J usage is TRBJ2-1; D is unclear. The origin of this receptor is an elderly woman in good health. The DNA for the CDR3 is TGTGCCAGCGGTACAAATGAGCGGTTCTTC. It yields the protein CASGTNERFF.